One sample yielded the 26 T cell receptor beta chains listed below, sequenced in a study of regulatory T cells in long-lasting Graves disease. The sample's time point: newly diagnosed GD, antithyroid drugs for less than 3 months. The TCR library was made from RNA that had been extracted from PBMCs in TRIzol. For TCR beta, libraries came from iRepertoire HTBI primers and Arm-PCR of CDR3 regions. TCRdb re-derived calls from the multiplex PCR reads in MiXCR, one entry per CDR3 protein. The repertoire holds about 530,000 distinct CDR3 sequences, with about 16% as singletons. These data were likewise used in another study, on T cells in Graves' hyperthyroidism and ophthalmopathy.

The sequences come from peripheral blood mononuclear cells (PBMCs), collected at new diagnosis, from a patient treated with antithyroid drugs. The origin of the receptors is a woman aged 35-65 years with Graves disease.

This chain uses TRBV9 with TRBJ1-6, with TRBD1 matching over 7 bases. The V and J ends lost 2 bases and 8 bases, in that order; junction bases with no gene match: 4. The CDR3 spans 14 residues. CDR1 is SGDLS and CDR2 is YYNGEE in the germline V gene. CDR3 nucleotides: TGTGCCAGCAGCGTCGACAGGGTCGATTCACCCCTCCACTTT. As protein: CASSVDRVDSPLHF.

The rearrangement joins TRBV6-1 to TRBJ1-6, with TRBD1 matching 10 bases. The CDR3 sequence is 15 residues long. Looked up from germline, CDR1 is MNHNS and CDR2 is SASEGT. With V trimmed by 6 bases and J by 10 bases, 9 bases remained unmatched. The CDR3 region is CASSPGQGVESPLHF. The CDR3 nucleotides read TGTGCCAGCAGCCCAGGACAGGGGGTGGAATCACCCCTCCACTTT.

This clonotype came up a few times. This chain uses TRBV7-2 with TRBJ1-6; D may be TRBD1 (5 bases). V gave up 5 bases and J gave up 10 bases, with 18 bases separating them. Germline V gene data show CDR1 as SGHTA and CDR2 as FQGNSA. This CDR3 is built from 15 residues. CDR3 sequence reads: CASSISGGVRSPLHF. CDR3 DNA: TGTGCCAGCAGCATTTCGGGGGGGGTTAGATCACCCCTCCACTTT.

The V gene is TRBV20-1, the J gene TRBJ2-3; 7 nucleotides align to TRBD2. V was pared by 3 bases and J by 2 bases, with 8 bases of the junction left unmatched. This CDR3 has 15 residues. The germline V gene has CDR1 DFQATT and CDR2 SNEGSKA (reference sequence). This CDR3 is CSASYPSGLTDTQYF. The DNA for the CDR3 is TGCAGTGCTAGTTATCCTAGCGGTCTCACAGATACGCAGTATTTT.

CDR3 region: CASRSGNLEQFF. In DNA, the CDR3 is TGTGCCAGCAGAAGTGGCAACCTTGAGCAGTTCTTC. The chain couples TRBV6-2 or TRBV6-3 to TRBJ2-1, with D uncertain. This CDR3 is built from 12 residues. V was trimmed by 6 bases and J by 9 bases, leaving 12 bases between them. Per germline, CDR1 MNHEY and CDR2 SVGEGT.

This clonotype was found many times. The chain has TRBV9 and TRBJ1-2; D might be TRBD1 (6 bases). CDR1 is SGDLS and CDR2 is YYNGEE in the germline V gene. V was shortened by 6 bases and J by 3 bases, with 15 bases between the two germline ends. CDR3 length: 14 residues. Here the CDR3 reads CASNQQGKDYGYTF. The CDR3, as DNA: TGTGCCAGCAACCAACAGGGAAAGGACTATGGCTACACCTTC.

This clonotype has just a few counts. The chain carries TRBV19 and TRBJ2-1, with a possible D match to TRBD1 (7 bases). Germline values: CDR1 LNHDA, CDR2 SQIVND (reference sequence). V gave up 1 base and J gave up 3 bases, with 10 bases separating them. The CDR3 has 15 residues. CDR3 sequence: CASSIAQGGYNEQFF. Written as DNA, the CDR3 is TGTGCCAGTAGTATAGCCCAGGGGGGCTACAATGAGCAGTTCTTC.

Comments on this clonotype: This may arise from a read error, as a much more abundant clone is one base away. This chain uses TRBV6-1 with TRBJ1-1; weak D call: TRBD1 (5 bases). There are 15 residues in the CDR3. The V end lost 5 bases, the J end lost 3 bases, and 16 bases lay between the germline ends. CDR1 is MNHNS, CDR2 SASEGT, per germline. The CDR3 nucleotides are TGTGCCAGCAGTCACAGGATCAGGAGGGACACTGAAGCTTTCTTT. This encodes CASSHRIRRDTEAFF.

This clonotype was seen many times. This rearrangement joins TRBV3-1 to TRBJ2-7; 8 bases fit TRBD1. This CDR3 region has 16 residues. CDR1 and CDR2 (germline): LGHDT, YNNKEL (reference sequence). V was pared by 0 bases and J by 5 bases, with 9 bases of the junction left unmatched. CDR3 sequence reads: CASSQDLGTGLDEQYF. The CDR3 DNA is TGTGCCAGCAGCCAAGATCTGGGGACAGGTCTGGACGAGCAGTACTTC.

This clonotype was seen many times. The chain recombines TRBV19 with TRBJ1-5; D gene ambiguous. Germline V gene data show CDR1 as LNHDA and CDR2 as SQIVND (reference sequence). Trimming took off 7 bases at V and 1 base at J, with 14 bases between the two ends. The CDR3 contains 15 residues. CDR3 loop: CASTLRAASNQPQHF. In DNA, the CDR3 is TGTGCCAGTACCCTCCGGGCAGCCAGCAATCAGCCCCAGCATTTT.

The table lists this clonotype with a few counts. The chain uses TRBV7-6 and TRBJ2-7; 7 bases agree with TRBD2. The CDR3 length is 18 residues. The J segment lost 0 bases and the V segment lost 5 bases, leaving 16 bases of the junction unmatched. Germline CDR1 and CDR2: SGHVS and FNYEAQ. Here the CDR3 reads CASSLGEGLVRSSYEQYF. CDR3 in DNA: TGTGCCAGCAGCCTAGGGGAGGGCTTGGTAAGGAGCTCCTACGAGCAGTACTTC.

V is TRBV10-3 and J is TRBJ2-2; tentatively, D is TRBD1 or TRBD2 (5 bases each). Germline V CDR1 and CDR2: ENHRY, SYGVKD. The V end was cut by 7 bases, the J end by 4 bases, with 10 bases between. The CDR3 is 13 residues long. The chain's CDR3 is CAINPGPTGELFF. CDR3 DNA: TGTGCCATCAACCCGGGACCCACCGGGGAGCTGTTTTTT.

The CDR3 coding sequence is TGTGCCAGCAGTGAAGCGCGACAGGGTTTGGAGCCCCAGCATTTT. Translating gives CASSEARQGLEPQHF. The chain has TRBV6-1 and TRBJ1-5; 7 nucleotides align to TRBD1. The trim removed 0 bases at V and 8 bases at J, leaving 7 bases unmatched. In germline, CDR1 is MNHNS, CDR2 SASEGT. This CDR3 has 15 residues.

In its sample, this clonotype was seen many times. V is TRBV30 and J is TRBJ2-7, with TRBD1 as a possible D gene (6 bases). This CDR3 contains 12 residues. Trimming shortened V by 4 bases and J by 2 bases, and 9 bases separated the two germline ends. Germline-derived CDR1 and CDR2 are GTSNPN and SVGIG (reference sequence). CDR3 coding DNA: TGTGCCTGGACGAGGGACACCTACGAGCAGTACTTC. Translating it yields CAWTRDTYEQYF. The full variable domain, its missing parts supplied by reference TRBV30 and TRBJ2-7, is SQTIHQWPATLVQPVGSPLSLECTVEGTSNPNLYWYRQAAGRGLQLLFYSVGIGQISSEVPQNLSASRPQDRQFILSSKKLLLSDSGFYLCAWTRDTYEQYFGPGTRLTVT.

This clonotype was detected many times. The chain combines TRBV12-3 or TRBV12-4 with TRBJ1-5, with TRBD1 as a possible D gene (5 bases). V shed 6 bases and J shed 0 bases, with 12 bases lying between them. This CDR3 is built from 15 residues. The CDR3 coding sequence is TGTGCCAGCAGGCAGACAGTTAATAGCAATCAGCCCCAGCATTTT. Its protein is CASRQTVNSNQPQHF.

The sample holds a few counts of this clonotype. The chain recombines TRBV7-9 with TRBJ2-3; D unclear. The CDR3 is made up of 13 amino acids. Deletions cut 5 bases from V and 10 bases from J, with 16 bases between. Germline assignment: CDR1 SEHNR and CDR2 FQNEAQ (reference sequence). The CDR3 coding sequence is TGTGCCAGCAGCCCCTATGACCCGTACGCGCAGTATTTT. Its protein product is CASSPYDPYAQYF.

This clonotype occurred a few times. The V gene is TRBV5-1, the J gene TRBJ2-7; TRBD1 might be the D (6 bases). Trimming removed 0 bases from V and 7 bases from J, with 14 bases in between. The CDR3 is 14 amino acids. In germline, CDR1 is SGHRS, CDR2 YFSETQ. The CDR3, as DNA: TGCGCCAGCAGCTTGGAGACAGGCTCGGGGGAGCAGTACTTC. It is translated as CASSLETGSGEQYF.

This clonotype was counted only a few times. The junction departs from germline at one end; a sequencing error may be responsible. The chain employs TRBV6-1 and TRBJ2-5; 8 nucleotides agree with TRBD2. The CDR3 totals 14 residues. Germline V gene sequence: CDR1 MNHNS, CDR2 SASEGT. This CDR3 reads CAISESGGEETQYF. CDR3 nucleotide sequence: TGTGCCATCAGTGAGTCCGGGGGGGAAGAGACCCAGTACTTC.

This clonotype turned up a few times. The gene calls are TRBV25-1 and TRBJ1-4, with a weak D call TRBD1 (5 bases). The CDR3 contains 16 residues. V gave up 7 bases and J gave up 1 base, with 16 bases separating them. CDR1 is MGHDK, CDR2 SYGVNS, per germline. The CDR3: CASIRRFRGTNEKLFF. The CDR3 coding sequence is TGTGCCAGCATCCGGAGGTTTAGGGGAACTAATGAAAAACTGTTTTTT. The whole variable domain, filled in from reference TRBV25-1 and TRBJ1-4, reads EADIYQTPRYLVIGTGKKITLECSQTMGHDKMYWYQQDPGMELHLIHYSYGVNSTEKGDLSSESTVSRIRTEHFPLTLESARPSHTSQYLCASIRRFRGTNEKLFFGSGTQLSVL.

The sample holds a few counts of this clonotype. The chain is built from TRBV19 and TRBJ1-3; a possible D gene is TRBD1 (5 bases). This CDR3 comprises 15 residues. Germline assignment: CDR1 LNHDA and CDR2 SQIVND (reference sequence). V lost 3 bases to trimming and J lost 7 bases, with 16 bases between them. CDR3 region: CASSIDPAGLNTIYF. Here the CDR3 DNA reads TGTGCCAGTAGTATTGATCCGGCAGGGCTGAACACCATATATTTT.

The CDR3 DNA follows: TGTGCCAGCAGCTTATTAGTGGGGGGCACAGATACGCAGTATTTT. As protein: CASSLLVGGTDTQYF. V usage is TRBV7-2 and J usage is TRBJ2-3; D might be TRBD1 or TRBD2, each matching 5 bases. The CDR3 spans 15 residues. In germline, CDR1 is SGHTA, CDR2 FQGNSA. V was clipped by 2 bases and J by 1 base, with 10 bases between them.

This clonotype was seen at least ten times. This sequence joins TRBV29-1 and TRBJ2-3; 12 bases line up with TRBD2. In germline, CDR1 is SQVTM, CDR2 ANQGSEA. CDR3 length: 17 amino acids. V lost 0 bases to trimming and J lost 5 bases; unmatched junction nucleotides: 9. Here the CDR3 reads CSVEDLSLAGGRDTQYF. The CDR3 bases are TGCAGCGTTGAAGATCTTTCCCTAGCGGGGGGGCGAGATACGCAGTATTTT.

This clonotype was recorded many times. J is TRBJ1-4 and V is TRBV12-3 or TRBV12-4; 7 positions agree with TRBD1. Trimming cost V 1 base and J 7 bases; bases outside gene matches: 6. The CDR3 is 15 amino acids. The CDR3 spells CASSLGTGGGEKLFF. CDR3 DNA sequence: TGTGCCAGCAGTTTAGGGACAGGTGGAGGTGAAAAACTGTTTTTT.

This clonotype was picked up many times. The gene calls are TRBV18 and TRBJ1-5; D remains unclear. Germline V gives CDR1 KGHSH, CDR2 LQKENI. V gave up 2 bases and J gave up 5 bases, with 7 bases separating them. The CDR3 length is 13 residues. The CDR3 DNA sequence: TGTGCCAGCTCACCAGCCCCAGATCAGCCCCAGCATTTT. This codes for CASSPAPDQPQHF. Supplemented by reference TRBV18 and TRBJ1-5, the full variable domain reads NAGVMQNPRHLVRRRGQEARLRCSPMKGHSHVYWYRQLPEEGLKFMVYLQKENIIDESGMPKERFSAEFPKEGPSILRIQQVVRGDSAAYFCASSPAPDQPQHFGDGTRLSIL.

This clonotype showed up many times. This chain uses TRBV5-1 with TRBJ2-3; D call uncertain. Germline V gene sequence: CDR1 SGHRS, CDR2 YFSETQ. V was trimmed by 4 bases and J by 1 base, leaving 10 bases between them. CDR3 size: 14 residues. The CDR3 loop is CASSPRFGTDTQYF. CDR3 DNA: TGCGCCAGCAGCCCTCGCTTTGGCACAGATACGCAGTATTTT.

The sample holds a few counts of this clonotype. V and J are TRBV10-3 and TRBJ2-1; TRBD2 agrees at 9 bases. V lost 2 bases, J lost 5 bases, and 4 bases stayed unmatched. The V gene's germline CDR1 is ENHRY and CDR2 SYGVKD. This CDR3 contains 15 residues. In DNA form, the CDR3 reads TGTGCCATCAGTGAGCTAGCGGGGTCCCACAATGAGCAGTTCTTC. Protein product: CAISELAGSHNEQFF.